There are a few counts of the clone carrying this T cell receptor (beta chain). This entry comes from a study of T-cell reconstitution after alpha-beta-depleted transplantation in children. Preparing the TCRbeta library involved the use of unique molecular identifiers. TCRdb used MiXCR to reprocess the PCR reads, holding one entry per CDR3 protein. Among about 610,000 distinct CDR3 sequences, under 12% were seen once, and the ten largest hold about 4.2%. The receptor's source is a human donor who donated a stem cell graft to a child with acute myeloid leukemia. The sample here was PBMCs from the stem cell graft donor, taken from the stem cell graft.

The CDR3 loop reads CASSLSRTSGSYNEQFF. CDR3 DNA sequence: TGTGCCAGCAGCTTAAGTCGTACTAGCGGGTCCTACAATGAGCAGTTCTTC. The V gene is TRBV7-2, the J gene TRBJ2-1, with 9 bases that match TRBD2. The CDR3 is 17 amino acids. V shed 2 bases and J 1 base; nucleotides not matched to a gene: 6. CDR1 and CDR2 (germline): SGHTA, FQGNSA.